Below, one T cell receptor beta chain is given with its context. This clonotype was seen at least ten times. Its antigen specificity is not known. Nothing much larger sits one base from this clone, and base qualities are not available. These data belong to a study of CD8+CD57+ T cells in acquired aplastic anemia (dated by TCRdb to 2017 to 2018). Some background on the complete study: Extracted DNA from sorted CD4+ and CD8+ cells averaged about 2.9 ug, ranging from roughly 0.19 to 27.4 ug. A CD8+CD57+ expansion meant a frequency higher than the mean frequency seen in healthy subjects.

Patients chosen for sequencing had shown expansion of CD8+CD57+ cells by flow cytometry. All patients had severe acquired aplastic anemia diagnosed by International Study of Aplastic Anemia and Agranulocytosis and Camitta criteria. No therapy had been received by the patients at the time of blood sampling. In the study, sorted CD4+ and CD8+ blood T cells from patients with severe aplastic anemia and from healthy subjects underwent deep sequencing of TCR repertoires. Patients were enrolled under clinicaltrials.gov protocols 00001620, 01623167, 00001397, 00071045, 00081523 and 00961064 in the USA. Ficoll-Paque density gradient centrifugation was used to isolate peripheral blood mononuclear cells. Before DNA extraction, CD4+ and CD8+ T cells were sorted with FACS or magnetic beads. The research as a whole found: Between patients and healthy controls, no significant difference in CD8+ Simpson's diversity was found (P=0.060). Although twenty-nine CD8+ CDR3 sequences were shared by patients and controls, these sequences appeared highly expressed in patients and within the immunodominant clones of patients.

Genomic DNA served as template for TCR beta VDJ combination and CDR3 sequence profiling. TCR repertoire sequencing was run on an Illumina HiSeq 2000. The authors' analysis ran thus. TRBV/TRBJ rearrangement plots, CDR3 size and DJ length profiles, and Simpson's diversity index were used to evaluate the repertoires. The most abundant DNA sequence in the deep sequencing data was defined as the immunodominant clone. CDR3 amino acid sequences were checked for sharing between subjects and were compared against published repertoires and the VDJdb database. Using fastp at Q25 and MiXCR, TCRdb reprocessed the public reads and kept productive beta chains. Duplicate CDR3 protein sequences are folded into a single record with the most common DNA and genes. The V and J calls and clone size come from TCRdb's table, not from the authors' own analysis. The table for this sample lists approximately 130,000 distinct CDR3 sequences; 55% to 60% of them were counted only once. Of the sample, 25% to 30% falls within the top ten clones.

V is pared back by 0 bases and J by 8 bases, with 5 bases lying between the germline termini. From the cysteine up to the phenylalanine, the CDR3 has a length of 12 residues. Left in the record is the CDR3 DNA by itself, 36 bases read in frame from the first base. The germline V gene sets CDR1 to MGHRA and CDR2 to YSYEKL. The chain is encoded by TRBV4-1 joined to TRBJ2-1, with no confident D gene call. The specimen sequenced was sorted CD4+, CD8+, or CD8+CD57+ T cells (not recorded which) from PBMCs. The TCR was taken from a human donor with aplastic anemia. The bases are TGCGCCAGCAGCCAAGATGGAGATGAGCAGTTCTTC. This encodes CASSQDGDEQFF.